The clone carrying this TCR beta chain occurred a few times. Antigen unknown. The data were taken from a study of tumor-infiltrating lymphocytes in primary liver carcinoma. Whole-study results and caveats: In the absence of sorting, bulk samples left CD4+ and CD8+ repertoires uncompared.

CDR1 is MNHNS and CDR2 is SASEGT in the germline V gene. CDR3 length: 14 amino acids. Between the trimmed V and J ends, which lost 1 base and 4 bases, there was a span of 8 bases. RNA was extracted from whole blood without cell sorting, alongside germline DNA. They drew 4 to 4.5 milliliters of peripheral blood before surgery. Starting material of about 0.45 ug total RNA yielded TCR beta cDNA via a constant-region primer. Nested multiplex PCR, run for three rounds with slightly modified ARM-PCR, yielded TCR beta libraries. Forward primers for TRBV1-TRBV30 and a C-beta reverse primer served the first two PCR rounds, at approximately 10 cycles each. Each CDR3 protein is one row after TCRdb ran MiXCR on the multiplex PCR reads. The profile shows 180,000 or so distinct CDR3 sequences, 60% of them singletons.

The rearrangement links TRBV6-1 to TRBJ1-3, with no clear D. The TCR was taken from a man in his forties with primary liver carcinoma and hepatitis B virus infection. Sequenced material: peripheral blood. The CDR3 DNA sequence: TGTGCCAGCAGTGAAGAGGGAGGGGGAAACACCATATATTTT. Protein product: CASSEEGGGNTIYF.